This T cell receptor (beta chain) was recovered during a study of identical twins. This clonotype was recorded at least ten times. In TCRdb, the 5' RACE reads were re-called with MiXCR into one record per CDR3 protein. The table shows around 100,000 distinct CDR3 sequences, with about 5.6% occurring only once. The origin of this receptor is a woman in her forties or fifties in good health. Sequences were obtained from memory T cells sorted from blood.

CDR3 sequence: CASSSLAGGPLHEQYF. DNA for the CDR3: TGTGCCAGCAGCTCCTTAGCGGGAGGGCCTCTCCACGAGCAGTACTTC. The rearrangement joins TRBV7-2 to TRBJ2-7; 11 positions agree with TRBD2. CDR1 and CDR2 (germline): SGHTA, FQGNSA. This CDR3 has 16 amino acids. V was pared by 4 bases and J by 5 bases, with 10 bases of the junction left unmatched.